These 10 T cell receptor beta chains share one sample of origin, sequenced in a study of cytomegalovirus exposure and HLA in healthy donors. The PCR contained 60 Vbeta and 13 Jbeta primers. Libraries were prepared by immunoSEQ multiplex PCR; TCRdb keeps only in-frame clonotypes and omits some of them. The data show about 120,000 clones, over 70% seen once. Sequences were obtained from PBMCs. These receptors all come from a woman aged 18 to 35 in good health and CMV-seronegative.

This clone has more than one count but fewer than ten. The rearrangement joins TRBV2 to TRBJ1-1, with 10 bases matching TRBD1. Unmatched junction bases numbered 8, after V lost 11 bases and J lost 5 bases. The CDR3 loop spans 13 amino acids. CDR1 is SNHLY and CDR2 is FYNNEI in the germline V gene. The CDR3 spells CAGGGTGVTEAFF. The CDR3 bases are TGTGCCGGCGGGGGGACAGGGGTAACTGAAGCTTTCTTT.

V is TRBV19 and J is TRBJ2-4; D remains ambiguous. V was trimmed by 5 bases and J by 5 bases, leaving 13 bases between them. The CDR3 length is 14 residues. Germline lookup yields CDR1 LNHDA and CDR2 SQIVND (reference sequence). The CDR3 bases are TGTGCCAGTAGTTTTCACCTCCCGGAAAACATTCAGTACTTC. Its protein is CASSFHLPENIQYF.

Points on this clone: The sample contains more than one DNA sequence encoding this CDR3. The rearrangement joins TRBV5-1 to TRBJ1-1; the match to TRBD1 covers 7 bases. The CDR3 is made up of 14 amino acids. The V segment lost 2 bases and the J segment 1 base; nucleotides outside the gene matches: 2. The germline V gene encodes CDR1 SGHRS and CDR2 YFSETQ. CDR3 nucleotides: TGCGCCAGCAGCTTACAGGGGACGAACACTGAAGCTTTCTTT. Encoded protein: CASSLQGTNTEAFF.

The CDR3 loop reads CASSLSQTSGATYEQYF. For the CDR3, the DNA is TGTGCCAGCAGCTTATCCCAGACTAGCGGGGCGACCTACGAGCAGTACTTC. The genes are TRBV11-3 and TRBJ2-7; 11 positions match TRBD2. J gave up 2 bases and V 2 bases, and 8 bases lay outside the gene matches. The V gene's germline CDR1 is SGHNT and CDR2 YENEEA. This CDR3 spans 17 amino acids.

Concerning this clone: The identical CDR3 is also encoded by other nucleotide sequences in the sample. The chain links TRBV19 to TRBJ2-1; 9 bases line up with TRBD2. Germline trimming cut 3 bases from V and 0 bases from J; bases unmatched to any gene: 12. This CDR3 spans 19 amino acids. The germline CDR1 and CDR2 sequences are LNHDA and SQIVND (reference sequence). For the CDR3, the DNA is TGTGCCAGTAGTATCGAGGGGACTAGCTCGTCGGGCTCCTACAATGAGCAGTTCTTC. This encodes CASSIEGTSSSGSYNEQFF.

The chain is built from TRBV5-1 and TRBJ2-1, with 8 positions matching TRBD2. The length of the CDR3 is 16 residues. With V trimmed by 4 bases and J by 1 base, 7 bases remained unmatched. CDR1 is SGHRS and CDR2 is YFSETQ in the germline V gene. Here the CDR3 reads CASSHLSGESYNEQFF. In nucleotides, the CDR3 is TGCGCCAGCAGCCACCTTAGCGGGGAATCCTACAATGAGCAGTTCTTC.

The CDR3 DNA is TGTGCCAGCAAACGGGACAGGGACAACACTGAAGCTTTCTTT. Its translation: CASKRDRDNTEAFF. This chain uses TRBV6-4 with TRBJ1-1; 9 nucleotides line up with TRBD1. Per the germline V gene, CDR1 is MRHNA and CDR2 is SNTAGT. V trimming: 7 bases; J trimming: 2 bases; junction bases outside the gene matches: 5. The CDR3 runs 14 residues.

This chain connects TRBV10-3 to TRBJ2-1; TRBD2 is a possible D gene (6 bases). CDR1 is ENHRY and CDR2 is SYGVKD in the germline V gene. With 3 bases removed from V and 4 bases from J, the gap between germline ends came to 25 bases. CDR3 length: 19 amino acids. CDR3 DNA sequence: TGTGCCATCAGTGATAGTGCGGGGAGGCAGGTGGTTTGGTACAATGAGCAGTTCTTC. The encoded protein is CAISDSAGRQVVWYNEQFF.

This sequence joins TRBV5-1 and TRBJ2-2; TRBD1 matches at 7 bases. After removal of 0 bases from V and 13 bases from J, the junction contained 12 bases not matched to a gene. From germline, CDR1 is SGHRS and CDR2 YFSETQ. The CDR3 consists of 15 residues. The CDR3 here is CASSLGDSQKSGLFF. For the CDR3, the DNA is TGCGCCAGCAGCTTGGGGGACAGCCAGAAGAGCGGGCTGTTTTTT.

In nucleotides, the CDR3 is TGTGCCAGCATCCCGAGAGGGGGCGAGAAAGCTTTCTTT. Translated: CASIPRGGEKAFF. V is TRBV6-5 and J is TRBJ1-1; 7 bases are shared with TRBD1. V lost 7 bases and J lost 9; bases outside the gene matches: 11. Germline V lookup: CDR1 MNHEY, CDR2 SVGAGI. This CDR3 region has 13 residues.